This TCR beta chain came from a study of cytomegalovirus exposure and HLA in healthy donors. Study summary: In a previous analysis, 100 million to 140 million unique TCR beta sequences were found from 150 million to 200 million T cells. General study results and limits: Information on immune exposure was restricted to one variable (CMV serostatus). Later analysis identified several of the most significant clusters that appeared linked to common viral pathogens.

Turning to this clone: What it binds is unknown.

PCR used 60 Vbeta primers and 13 Jbeta primers. Clones were sequenced by immunoSEQ multiplex PCR, and TCRdb holds only the in-frame ones, with some missing. Counted here are approximately 120,000 clones, over 65% occurring once; the ten biggest clones make up about 1.7%. Trimming took 6 bases from V and 9 from J, leaving 17 bases between them. Germline V gene lookup returns CDR1 MNHEY and CDR2 SVGAGI. The CDR3 runs 13 residues. The rearrangement joins TRBV6-5 to TRBJ1-1, with D uncertain. This TCR was recovered from a man in his late teens or twenties in good health and CMV-seronegative. Sequencing was carried out using PBMCs. CDR3 nucleotides: TGTGCCAGCAGCCCGGGGTCTTCTTCAAAAGCTTTCTTT. As protein: CASSPGSSSKAFF.